A single sample is the source of the 7 T cell receptor beta chains below, sequenced in a study of identical twins. TCRdb re-derived calls from the 5' RACE reads in MiXCR, one entry per CDR3 protein. The sample has about 730,000 distinct CDR3 sequences; around 20% are singletons. This same sample was also taken into another study, of T cells expressing NK-cell markers.

Material: PBMCs. The receptor set was obtained from a woman aged 18-30 years in good health.

This clonotype was seen at least ten times. One end of the junction fails to match germline, which may point to a read error. The rearrangement uses TRBV5-1 and TRBJ2-7, with 7 bases aligning to TRBD1. Per germline, CDR1 SGHRS and CDR2 YFSETQ. This CDR3 spans 13 amino acids. The CDR3 DNA is TGTGCCAGCAGTCCCGGGACAGTCTACGAGCAGTACTTC. This encodes CASSPGTVYEQYF.

This sequence joins TRBV5-5 and TRBJ2-5; the match to TRBD2 covers 9 bases. With 3 bases clipped from V and 5 bases from J, the junction kept 5 bases outside the gene matches. Germline V gene sequence: CDR1 SGHKS, CDR2 YYEKEE (reference sequence). The CDR3 has 14 residues. Here the CDR3 DNA reads TGTGCCAGCAGCTCTGGACTAGCGATTGAGACCCAGTACTTC. Protein sequence: CASSSGLAIETQYF.

V usage is TRBV7-7 and J usage is TRBJ2-1; 11 nucleotides align to TRBD2. CDR3 size: 18 residues. The germline CDR1 and CDR2 sequences are SSHAT and FNYEAQ (reference sequence). V lost 5 bases to trimming and J lost 9 bases; unmatched junction nucleotides: 18. The CDR3 nucleotides read TGTGCCAGCAGCCCGCGAAGACTAGCGGGATGGGCGGGCGGTGAGCAGTTCTTC. Translation gives CASSPRRLAGWAGGEQFF.

In its sample, this clonotype was seen a few times. J is TRBJ2-1 and V is TRBV24-1; TRBD2 matches at 11 bases. V shed 4 bases, J shed 0 bases, and the junction held 10 bases outside the gene matches. This CDR3 contains 19 residues. Germline V lookup: CDR1 KGHDR, CDR2 SFDVKD. The CDR3: CATSDTRTSGSSSYNEQFF. CDR3 bases: TGTGCCACCAGTGACACCCGGACTAGCGGGTCTAGCTCCTACAATGAGCAGTTCTTC.

V usage is TRBV27 and J usage is TRBJ2-3; 7 bases are a match to TRBD2. CDR1 is MNHEY, CDR2 SMNVEV, per germline (reference sequence). J gave up 0 bases and V 10 bases, and 16 bases lay outside the gene matches. The CDR3 contains 17 residues. In DNA form, the CDR3 reads TGTGCCATCACCCCGCTTCAGGGAGGGACTAGCACAGATACGCAGTATTTT. This encodes CAITPLQGGTSTDTQYF.

This chain uses TRBV7-9 with TRBJ1-4; perhaps TRBD1 as D (6 bases). The CDR3 is 13 residues long. V was pared by 8 bases and J by 8 bases, with 15 bases between. Germline V gene sequence: CDR1 SEHNR, CDR2 FQNEAQ (reference sequence). The CDR3 DNA reads TGTGCCAGCCTCAAGGGGGGGGACGAAAAACTGTTTTTT. The encoded protein is CASLKGGDEKLFF.

The chain uses TRBV5-4 and TRBJ2-5, with D possibly TRBD1 on 5 matching bases. Germline assignment: CDR1 SGHNT and CDR2 YYREEE (reference sequence). The CDR3 has 15 residues. Trimming left V 1 base short and J 5 bases short, with 15 bases between. The CDR3 spells CASSLRVGQGETQYF. CDR3 sequence (DNA): TGTGCCAGCAGCTTGAGAGTTGGGCAGGGCGAGACCCAGTACTTC.